This T cell receptor beta chain derives from a study of T-cell memory formation after mild COVID-19. General study points: Among clones contracting day 15 to 85, CD4/CD8 was balanced, whereas later expanders leaned CD4+.

TCRdb independently ran MiXCR on the 5' RACE reads; one entry per CDR3 protein. The sample consists of approximately 290,000 distinct CDR3 sequences, roughly 8.2% of them appearing once. This clonotype was seen a few times. As yet, its antigen is unknown. Sample: PBMCs or a T cell subset sorted from them (not recorded which). This clonotype originated in a man aged 18 to 35 who had mild COVID-19 (a few samples of this study predate the infection). Cell type and time point are not known.

CDR3 DNA sequence: TGTGCCAGCTGGGGGGGGCGCCGGACTGAAGCTTTCTTT. Translated: CASWGGRRTEAFF. The V gene is TRBV28, the J gene TRBJ1-1; possible D gene TRBD1, 6 bases. The germline V gene encodes CDR1 MDHEN and CDR2 SYDVKM. The ends were cut back, 8 bases at V and 5 bases at J, with 15 bases in the middle. This CDR3 has 13 residues.